This TCR beta chain was observed in a study of blood T cell repertoires in COVID-19. On the study more broadly: Sources were T cells, B-cell-depleted T cells, or PBMCs; the material itself was cDNA or gDNA.

The germline V gene encodes CDR1 SGHRS and CDR2 YFSETQ. This CDR3 has 15 amino acids. V shed 4 bases and J 5 bases; nucleotides not matched to a gene: 10. The assay was immunoSEQ multiplex PCR, and TCRdb's table has in-frame clones only and misses some. Counted here are about 240,000 clones, around 90% occurring once; the ten biggest clones make up roughly 0.79%. The gene calls are TRBV5-1 and TRBJ1-1; 8 positions match TRBD1. The TCR sequence derives from a man younger than 40 with COVID-19, enrolled during active disease. The sequenced sample consisted of peripheral blood. This CDR3 reads CASSDPLTGGTEAFF. CDR3 coding DNA: TGCGCCAGCAGCGACCCACTCACAGGGGGGACTGAAGCTTTCTTT.